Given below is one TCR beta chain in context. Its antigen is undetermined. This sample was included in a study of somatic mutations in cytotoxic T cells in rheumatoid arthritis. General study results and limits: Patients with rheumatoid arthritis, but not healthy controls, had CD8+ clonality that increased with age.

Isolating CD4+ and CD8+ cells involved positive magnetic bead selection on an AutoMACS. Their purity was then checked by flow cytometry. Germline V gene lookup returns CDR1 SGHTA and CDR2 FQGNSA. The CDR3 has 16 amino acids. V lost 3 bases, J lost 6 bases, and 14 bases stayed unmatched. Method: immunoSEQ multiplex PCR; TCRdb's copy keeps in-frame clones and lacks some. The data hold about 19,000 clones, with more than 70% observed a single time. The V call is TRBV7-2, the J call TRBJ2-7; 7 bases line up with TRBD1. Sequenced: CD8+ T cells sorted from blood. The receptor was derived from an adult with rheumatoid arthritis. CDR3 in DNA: TGTGCCAGCAGCTTTTTAGATAGATGGACAGGCAGCGAGCAGTACTTC. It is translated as CASSFLDRWTGSEQYF.